The 20 T cell receptor beta chains in this list originate from one sample, sequenced in a study of post-analysis software for immune sequencing data. Sequencing libraries made from TCR beta cDNA carried unique molecular identifiers. Using its own MiXCR run on the PCR reads, TCRdb lists one record per CDR3 protein. The data contain roughly 400,000 distinct CDR3 sequences, approximately 39% of them singletons. The antigens for these receptors are not known. Study-level points and caveats: Included in a set of roughly five TRBV segments more frequent in patients than controls were TRBV5-6, TRBV5-1 and TRBV20-1.

Sequenced input: blood. The receptors shown here come from a girl aged 2-10 years with multiple sclerosis.

This clonotype came up a few times. This rearrangement joins TRBV27 to TRBJ1-2, with D possibly matching TRBD1 (5 bases). Trimming took off 2 bases at V and 3 bases at J, with 10 bases between the two ends. This CDR3 region has 14 residues. Germline loops: CDR1 MNHEY, CDR2 SMNVEV (reference sequence). This CDR3 reads CASSLIGGDYGYTF. Here the CDR3 DNA reads TGTGCCAGCAGTTTAATCGGGGGTGACTATGGCTACACCTTC.

This clonotype was counted only a few times. V usage is TRBV11-1 and J usage is TRBJ2-3, with TRBD1 identical over 7 bases. The ends lost 6 bases at V and 2 bases at J; junction bases unmatched: 11. Looked up from germline, CDR1 is SGHAT and CDR2 is FQDESV (reference sequence). The length of the CDR3 is 16 residues. CDR3 protein: CASSDSGQPLTDTQYF. The DNA for the CDR3 is TGTGCCAGCAGTGACTCGGGACAGCCTCTCACAGATACGCAGTATTTT.

This chain links TRBV6-6 with TRBJ2-3, with no clear D. The CDR3 has 12 amino acids. Germline V gene sequence: CDR1 MNHNY, CDR2 SVGAGI (reference sequence). The V end lost 0 bases, the J end lost 5 bases, and 3 bases lay between the germline ends. The CDR3 protein is CASSYSRDTQYF. The CDR3 nucleotides read TGTGCCAGCAGTTACTCTCGAGATACGCAGTATTTT.

This clonotype was detected only a few times. The gene calls are TRBV5-6 and TRBJ1-2, with a tentative D call TRBD1 (5 bases). This CDR3 is built from 12 residues. Germline CDR1 SGHDT, CDR2 YYEEEE. The germline V and J ends were trimmed by 4 bases and 9 bases, with 13 bases remaining between them. Written as DNA, the CDR3 is TGTGCCAGCAGCGCGGGGGGAATGAGCTACACCTTC. Residues: CASSAGGMSYTF.

CDR3 coding DNA: TGTGCCAGCAGTTTAATGGGACCCTCACTAGATACGCAGTATTTT. Translated, it gives CASSLMGPSLDTQYF. The chain recombines TRBV12-3 or TRBV12-4 with TRBJ2-3; D may be TRBD1 or TRBD2 (5 bases each). The CDR3 contains 15 residues. Trimming cost V 2 bases and J 5 bases, with 14 bases left between them.

The chain uses TRBV5-1 and TRBJ1-1, with a weak D call TRBD1 (5 bases). CDR3 length: 13 amino acids. CDR1 is SGHRS, CDR2 YFSETQ, per germline. The germline V and J ends were trimmed by 4 bases and 5 bases, with 12 bases remaining between them. The CDR3 loop is CASSQGSRTEAFF. The CDR3 nucleotides are TGCGCCAGCAGCCAGGGCTCTCGAACTGAAGCTTTCTTT.

V is TRBV29-1 and J is TRBJ2-7; 7 bases are a match to TRBD2. The CDR3 contains 13 residues. Trimming removed 4 bases from V and 1 base from J; junction bases left unmatched: 4. Germline CDR1 SQVTM, CDR2 ANQGSEA. The CDR3 is CSVGVGGSYEQYF. Written as DNA, the CDR3 is TGCAGCGTTGGGGTCGGGGGGTCCTACGAGCAGTACTTC.

This clonotype was counted many times. The chain carries TRBV7-2 and TRBJ2-1; 11 nucleotides agree with TRBD2. With V trimmed by 5 bases and J by 2 bases, 2 bases remained unmatched. Germline CDR1 is SGHTA and CDR2 is FQGNSA. The CDR3 runs to 15 residues. The CDR3: CASSLGLAAYNEQFF. DNA for the CDR3: TGTGCCAGCAGCCTGGGACTAGCGGCCTACAATGAGCAGTTCTTC.

The chain recombines TRBV28 with TRBJ1-6; the D gene is possibly TRBD1 (6 bases). CDR1 is MDHEN, CDR2 SYDVKM, per germline. The length of the CDR3 is 13 residues. Trimming took 9 bases from V and 10 from J, leaving 16 bases between them. The CDR3 loop is CASTTGFHSPLHF. Here the CDR3 DNA reads TGTGCCAGTACGACAGGCTTCCACTCACCCCTCCACTTT.

The V gene is TRBV4-2, the J gene TRBJ2-3; D is unresolved. This CDR3 contains 17 residues. Germline loops: CDR1 LGHNA, CDR2 YNFKEQ. Trimming removed 6 bases at V and 0 bases at J, with 19 bases between. In DNA, the CDR3 is TGTGCCAGCAGGGACGCTACAGTTGACCTTAGCACAGATACGCAGTATTTT. Translated: CASRDATVDLSTDTQYF.

The J gene is TRBJ2-7, the V gene TRBV10-3; possibly TRBD2 for D (6 bases). Germline lookup yields CDR1 ENHRY and CDR2 SYGVKD. The CDR3 has 14 amino acids. V dropped 2 bases and J dropped 2 bases, with 10 bases sitting between them. CDR3 nucleotides: TGTGCCATCAGTGAGGGGCGGGGTGCCTACGAGCAGTACTTC. Translated, it gives CAISEGRGAYEQYF.

This clonotype was counted a few times. The CDR3 loop reads CASSLYWTESSYEQYF. The CDR3 region has the DNA TGTGCCAGCAGCTTATACTGGACGGAGAGCTCCTACGAGCAGTACTTC. V is TRBV11-2 and J is TRBJ2-7; D is uncertain. The CDR3 has 16 residues. CDR1 and CDR2 (germline): SGHAT, FQNNGV. Trimming stripped 2 bases from V and 0 bases from J, with 14 bases between.

The CDR3 sequence is CAWSQTGGYNSPLHF. CDR3 coding DNA: TGTGCCTGGAGTCAAACGGGGGGCTATAATTCACCCCTCCACTTT. The chain couples TRBV30 to TRBJ1-6; tentative D call: TRBD1 (5 bases). V lost 2 bases to trimming and J lost 3 bases, with 11 bases between them. Germline CDR1 GTSNPN, CDR2 SVGIG (reference sequence). This CDR3 spans 15 amino acids.

The chain is built from TRBV7-9 and TRBJ1-2, with 7 bases matching TRBD1. There are 16 residues in the CDR3. The junction had 12 bases not matched to a gene; V was cut back by 6 bases and J by 2 bases. Germline CDR1 SEHNR, CDR2 FQNEAQ (reference sequence). The CDR3 loop reads CASSHAGGGGNYGYTF. The CDR3 coding sequence is TGTGCCAGCAGTCACGCAGGGGGTGGGGGGAACTATGGCTACACCTTC.

V gene TRBV10-3 combines with J gene TRBJ1-2, with 7 bases fitting TRBD1. Trimming at V came to 4 bases and at J to 3 bases, leaving 8 bases not matched to a gene. The CDR3 extends over 15 amino acids. In germline, CDR1 is ENHRY, CDR2 SYGVKD. CDR3 in DNA: TGTGCCATCAGTGCCGGGACAGCCTTTGACTATGGCTACACCTTC. This sequence encodes CAISAGTAFDYGYTF.

This sequence joins TRBV6-5 and TRBJ2-3; D not certain. The CDR3 contains 13 residues. The V and J ends lost 0 bases and 2 bases respectively, with 3 bases between them. The germline V gene encodes CDR1 MNHEY and CDR2 SVGAGI. The CDR3 DNA is TGTGCCAGCAGTTACTCAAACACAGATACGCAGTATTTT. Encoded protein: CASSYSNTDTQYF.

V gene TRBV4-1 combines with J gene TRBJ1-5; 7 bases map to TRBD1. This CDR3 is built from 17 residues. CDR1 is MGHRA, CDR2 YSYEKL, per germline. V lost 0 bases and J lost 2; bases outside the gene matches: 7. The CDR3 loop reads CASSQDQGGRGNQPQHF. CDR3 nucleotides: TGCGCCAGCAGCCAAGATCAAGGGGGCCGGGGCAATCAGCCCCAGCATTTT.

This clonotype was seen a few times. This rearrangement joins TRBV5-1 to TRBJ2-5; D not resolved. Germline values: CDR1 SGHRS, CDR2 YFSETQ. The CDR3 runs to 14 residues. Trimming removed 3 bases from V and 4 bases from J, with 13 bases in between. The CDR3, as DNA: TGCGCCAGCAGCTCTGGGTTATTTCTAGAGACCCAGTACTTC. Residues: CASSSGLFLETQYF.

The chain joins TRBV27 to TRBJ2-1; the match to TRBD2 covers 9 bases. CDR3 size: 15 residues. The germline V gene has CDR1 MNHEY and CDR2 SMNVEV (reference sequence). V was pared by 3 bases and J by 5 bases, with 5 bases of the junction left unmatched. CDR3 in amino acids: CASSFQREVDNEQFF. CDR3 in DNA: TGTGCCAGCAGTTTCCAGCGGGAGGTGGACAATGAGCAGTTCTTC.

This chain joins TRBV28 and TRBJ1-2; 7 bases fit TRBD1. V trimming: 2 bases; J trimming: 4 bases; junction bases outside the gene matches: 7. CDR1 and CDR2 from the germline V gene are MDHEN and SYDVKM. This CDR3 is 15 amino acids long. CDR3 in amino acids: CASSLGRGWGYGYTF. The CDR3 region has the DNA TGTGCCAGCAGTTTAGGCAGGGGGTGGGGCTATGGCTACACCTTC.